This TCR beta chain was sequenced for a study of identical twins. General observations from the study: Modelling underestimated the level of out-of-frame TCR alpha sharing observed in monozygotic twins. Beta out-of-frame sequences showed weaker excess twin sharing.

This clonotype was counted many times. The target antigen is unknown. In TCRdb, the 5' RACE reads were re-called with MiXCR into one record per CDR3 protein. Among 640,000 or so distinct CDR3 sequences, 5.5% to 7.5% were seen once, and the ten largest hold around 2%. CDR3 length equals 13 residues. CDR1 is SGHRS, CDR2 YFSETQ, per germline. Trimming removed 3 bases at V and 9 bases at J, with 13 bases between. Sequencing was carried out using naive T cells sorted from blood. The receptor comes from a man younger than 35 in good health. This chain links TRBV5-1 with TRBJ2-1; D is perhaps TRBD1 (6 bases). This chain's CDR3 is CASSSGTNAEQFF. CDR3 DNA: TGCGCCAGCAGCTCGGGGACAAACGCTGAGCAGTTCTTC.